Below, 30 T cell receptor beta chains from the same sample are listed, as sequenced in a study of T cells after yellow fever vaccination. In TCRdb, the 5' RACE reads were re-called with MiXCR into one record per CDR3 protein. The repertoire holds 60,000 to 85,000 distinct CDR3 sequences, with about 6.6% as singletons. The input for sequencing was CD8+ T cells sorted from PBMCs, taken around 5 days after the first yellow fever vaccination. Source of these receptors: a man aged 18 to 29 who received the YFV17D yellow fever vaccine.

The rearrangement uses TRBV7-2 and TRBJ2-5; a weak D match, TRBD1 (6 bases). The CDR3 has 14 amino acids. Germline-derived CDR1 and CDR2 are SGHTA and FQGNSA. V gave up 7 bases and J gave up 4 bases, with 16 bases separating them. This CDR3 reads CASTSGTRRETQYF. As DNA, the CDR3 is TGTGCCAGCACCTCCGGGACACGGCGAGAGACCCAGTACTTC.

The chain joins TRBV4-1 to TRBJ1-2, with D tentatively TRBD1 (5 bases). Germline loops: CDR1 MGHRA, CDR2 YSYEKL. The V and J ends lost 4 bases and 3 bases respectively, with 18 bases between them. The CDR3 loop spans 16 amino acids. This CDR3 is CASSPATGSVDYGYTF. The CDR3 DNA sequence: TGCGCCAGCAGCCCAGCAACAGGTTCTGTGGACTATGGCTACACCTTC.

This clonotype was detected a few times. The chain recombines TRBV7-8 with TRBJ2-1; D is uncertain. Germline values: CDR1 SGHVS, CDR2 FQNEAQ. Trimming pared 1 base from V and 8 bases from J, leaving 6 bases between. The CDR3 covers 12 residues. The CDR3, as DNA: TGTGCCAGCAGCTTAGTGGGTTATGAGCAGTTCTTC. This translates into CASSLVGYEQFF.

This clonotype was detected only a few times. The rearrangement joins TRBV20-1 to TRBJ1-2; D may be TRBD1 (5 bases). V shed 3 bases and J shed 4 bases, with 18 bases lying between them. This CDR3 has 15 amino acids. Per germline, CDR1 DFQATT and CDR2 SNEGSKA (reference sequence). CDR3 sequence reads: CSASLLFGGGYGYTF. Written as DNA, the CDR3 is TGCAGTGCTAGCTTGTTGTTTGGGGGAGGCTATGGCTACACCTTC.

The rearrangement links TRBV9 to TRBJ2-2, with D hard to call. Trimming pared 0 bases from V and 0 bases from J, leaving 6 bases between. Germline assignment: CDR1 SGDLS and CDR2 YYNGEE. The CDR3 length is 15 residues. The CDR3 bases are TGTGCCAGCAGCGTAGAAGGGCCGAACACCGGGGAGCTGTTTTTT. Its translation is CASSVEGPNTGELFF.

The chain is built from TRBV14 and TRBJ1-2, with D perhaps TRBD1 (5 bases). Germline V gives CDR1 SGHDN, CDR2 FVKESK. The CDR3 has 15 residues. Trimming cost V 0 bases and J 3 bases, with 11 bases left between them. The DNA of the CDR3 is TGTGCCAGCAGCCAAGAAGGGGCCGCCTACTATGGCTACACCTTC. As protein: CASSQEGAAYYGYTF. The full variable domain, its missing parts supplied by reference TRBV14 and TRBJ1-2, is EAGVTQFPSHSVIEKGQTVTLRCDPISGHDNLYWYRRVMGKEIKFLLHFVKESKQDESGMPNNRFLAERTGGTYSTLKVQPAELEDSGVYFCASSQEGAAYYGYTFGSGTRLTVV.

This clonotype showed up many times. As DNA, the CDR3 is TGCGCCAGCAGCCAAGATTCCGGGTCCTATGGCTACACCTTC. This gives the protein CASSQDSGSYGYTF. The gene calls are TRBV4-3 and TRBJ1-2; D not resolved. This CDR3 has 14 residues. Germline values: CDR1 LGHNA, CDR2 YSLEER. The germline V and J ends were trimmed by 0 bases and 4 bases, with 9 bases remaining between them.

V gene TRBV6-1 combines with J gene TRBJ2-7; 10 positions match TRBD1. Unmatched junction bases numbered 7, after V lost 2 bases and J lost 3 bases. Looked up from germline, CDR1 is MNHNS and CDR2 is SASEGT. CDR3 size: 16 residues. CDR3 nucleotide sequence: TGTGCCAGCAGTGAACCGGGACAGGGGATTAGCTACGAGCAGTACTTC. Encoded protein: CASSEPGQGISYEQYF.

This clonotype was found many times. This chain links TRBV20-1 with TRBJ1-1; no reliable D call. The V end lost 5 bases, the J end lost 2 bases, and 15 bases lay between the germline ends. Germline values: CDR1 DFQATT, CDR2 SNEGSKA (reference sequence). The CDR3 length is 14 residues. The CDR3 nucleotides are TGCAGTGCTTCCCCCTGGACGGATAACACTGAAGCTTTCTTT. Encoded protein: CSASPWTDNTEAFF.

The chain links TRBV7-2 to TRBJ2-4; TRBD2 might be the D (5 bases). The germline CDR1 and CDR2 sequences are SGHTA and FQGNSA. The V end lost 3 bases, the J end lost 9 bases, and 9 bases lay between the germline ends. CDR3 size: 12 residues. The CDR3 nucleotides read TGTGCCAGCAGCTTCGGAGGTGTCATTCAGTACTTC. Translated, it gives CASSFGGVIQYF.

This clonotype was seen a few times. The chain employs TRBV27 and TRBJ2-7; 7 positions agree with TRBD1. This CDR3 region has 12 residues. Germline V CDR1 and CDR2: MNHEY, SMNVEV (reference sequence). The V segment lost 6 bases and the J segment 5 bases; nucleotides outside the gene matches: 4. DNA of the CDR3: TGTGCCAGCAGGACAGGGTCCAACGAGCAGTACGTC. This encodes CASRTGSNEQYV.

The rearrangement uses TRBV4-3 and TRBJ2-5, with D unclear. Trimming took off 0 bases at V and 2 bases at J, with 13 bases between the two ends. CDR3 length: 16 amino acids. The V gene's germline CDR1 is LGHNA and CDR2 YSLEER. The chain's CDR3 is CASSQDHGLGQETQYF. The CDR3 DNA sequence: TGCGCCAGCAGCCAAGATCATGGCCTGGGTCAAGAGACCCAGTACTTC.

The chain couples TRBV6-2 or TRBV6-3 to TRBJ2-2; D is unclear. From germline, CDR1 is MNHEY and CDR2 SVGEGT. CDR3 length: 11 amino acids. Trimming left V 2 bases short and J 6 bases short, with 1 base between. The CDR3 bases are TGTGCCAGCAGTTACCCCGGGGAGCTGTTTTTT. It encodes CASSYPGELFF.

This clonotype was seen only a few times. This sequence joins TRBV21-1 and TRBJ1-5. TRBV21-1 is termed a pseudogene. The CDR3 runs 16 residues. CDR3: CASSKDGQISNQPQHF. The CDR3 DNA follows: TGTGCCAGCAGCAAAGACGGGCAGATTAGCAATCAGCCCCAGCATTTT.

This clonotype has a count of ten or more. DNA of the CDR3: TGTGCCAGCAGCTTAGGTATTCGGGGGGGGGCGGAGCAGTTCTTC. Encoded protein: CASSLGIRGGAEQFF. This chain connects TRBV7-2 to TRBJ2-1; 8 nucleotides line up with TRBD2. The V and J ends lost 1 base and 10 bases, in that order; junction bases with no gene match: 9. In germline, CDR1 is SGHTA, CDR2 FQGNSA. This CDR3 is 15 amino acids long.

The sample holds many counts of this clonotype. The chain combines TRBV6-2 or TRBV6-3 with TRBJ2-7, with unresolved D. CDR1 MNHEY and CDR2 SVGEGT come from the germline V gene. The V end was cut by 3 bases, the J end by 2 bases, with 11 bases between. CDR3 length: 14 residues. The CDR3 spells CASSYREQTYEQYV. Here the CDR3 DNA reads TGTGCCAGCAGTTATAGAGAACAGACCTACGAGCAGTACGTC.

The chain has TRBV7-9 and TRBJ2-2; TRBD1 is a possible D gene (5 bases). Trimming left V 7 bases short and J 2 bases short, with 14 bases between. CDR3 size: 15 residues. Looked up from germline, CDR1 is SEHNR and CDR2 is FQNEAQ (reference sequence). CDR3 bases: TGTGCCAGCACCGGCAGGGCTCGTAACACCGGGGAGCTGTTTTTT. It codes for CASTGRARNTGELFF.

The chain joins TRBV9 to TRBJ1-1, with D possibly TRBD1 on 5 matching bases. The V gene's germline CDR1 is SGDLS and CDR2 YYNGEE. CDR3 size: 13 residues. Trimming removed 3 bases at V and 3 bases at J, with 9 bases between. CDR3 in amino acids: CASSAQGYTEAFF. The CDR3 DNA is TGTGCCAGCAGCGCTCAGGGATACACTGAAGCTTTCTTT.

This clonotype occurred many times. The rearrangement links TRBV20-1 to TRBJ1-1; no clear D gene. The CDR3 runs to 11 residues. Germline CDR1 reads DFQATT; CDR2 reads SNEGSKA (reference sequence). V lost 3 bases and J 7 bases, leaving 9 bases between the germline ends. CDR3 in amino acids: CSASSIIEAFF. CDR3 in DNA: TGCAGTGCTAGCTCTATCATTGAAGCTTTCTTT.

This chain uses TRBV30 with TRBJ2-2, with unresolved D. The germline gives CDR1 GTSNPN, CDR2 SVGIG (reference sequence). The CDR3 totals 12 residues. V lost 2 bases and J 1 base, leaving 2 bases between the germline ends. CDR3 sequence reads: CAWSQNTGELFF. The CDR3 coding sequence is TGTGCCTGGAGTCAGAACACCGGGGAGCTGTTTTTT.

The V gene is TRBV24-1, the J gene TRBJ2-7, with TRBD1 matching over 7 bases. Looked up from germline, CDR1 is KGHDR and CDR2 is SFDVKD. This CDR3 has 12 residues. With 8 bases clipped from V and 2 bases from J, the junction kept 2 bases outside the gene matches. The CDR3 spells CATNRGPYEQYV. DNA of the CDR3: TGTGCCACCAACAGGGGACCCTACGAGCAGTACGTC.

This clonotype was detected only a few times. The chain recombines TRBV4-1 with TRBJ1-2; D remains ambiguous. The V end was cut by 1 base, the J end by 0 bases, with 9 bases between. The CDR3 sequence is 15 residues long. From germline, CDR1 is MGHRA and CDR2 YSYEKL. CDR3 in DNA: TGCGCCAGCAGCCAAGGGCCGGGTCCTAACTATGGCTACACCTTC. Translation gives CASSQGPGPNYGYTF.

This clonotype was found many times. This chain connects TRBV20-1 to TRBJ2-1; either TRBD1 or TRBD2 may fit D (5 bases each). The germline V and J ends were trimmed by 1 base and 4 bases, with 11 bases remaining between them. The CDR3 runs 14 residues. The V gene's germline CDR1 is DFQATT and CDR2 SNEGSKA (reference sequence). The CDR3 is CSARGWDLYNEQFF. Here the CDR3 DNA reads TGCAGTGCTAGAGGTTGGGACCTATACAATGAGCAGTTCTTC.

The chain links TRBV5-1 to TRBJ2-5; TRBD1 matches at 8 bases. Germline-derived CDR1 and CDR2 are SGHRS and YFSETQ. This CDR3 is built from 20 residues. The trim removed 1 base at V and 2 bases at J, leaving 19 bases unmatched. The CDR3 region is CASSLPIGRGPKAPQETQYF. For the CDR3, the DNA is TGCGCCAGCAGCTTGCCGATCGGCAGGGGGCCAAAAGCACCGCAAGAGACCCAGTACTTC.

The J gene is TRBJ2-3, the V gene TRBV29-1; D may correspond to TRBD1 or TRBD2 (6 bases each). V dropped 6 bases and J dropped 6 bases, with 16 bases sitting between them. This CDR3 contains 13 residues. Germline V gene sequence: CDR1 SQVTM, CDR2 ANQGSEA. The CDR3 nucleotides read TGCAGCGTGTGGGGGGCGGGCGGGGATACGCAGTATTTT. Its protein product is CSVWGAGGDTQYF.

This clonotype was seen only a few times. The chain uses TRBV4-1 and TRBJ1-3; unclear D gene. V lost 0 bases and J 4 bases, leaving 10 bases between the germline ends. This CDR3 is 15 amino acids long. Germline CDR1 MGHRA, CDR2 YSYEKL. Here the CDR3 reads CASSQDGVLGNTIYF. The CDR3 nucleotides are TGCGCCAGCAGCCAAGATGGGGTATTAGGAAACACCATATATTTT.

This clonotype has a count of ten or more. The chain joins TRBV27 to TRBJ2-1, with 9 nucleotides matching TRBD2. The CDR3 runs to 14 residues. Germline CDR1 MNHEY, CDR2 SMNVEV (reference sequence). V trimming: 6 bases; J trimming: 5 bases; junction bases outside the gene matches: 5. In nucleotides, the CDR3 is TGTGCCAGCAGGGCGGGGGGGAGGAACAATGAGCAGTTCTTC. Amino acid sequence: CASRAGGRNNEQFF.

The chain recombines TRBV19 with TRBJ2-6; D remains ambiguous. The CDR3 loop spans 14 amino acids. The germline V gene encodes CDR1 LNHDA and CDR2 SQIVND (reference sequence). Trimming took 2 bases from V and 0 from J, leaving 2 bases between them. DNA of the CDR3: TGTGCCAGTAGTATAATCTCTGGGGCCAACGTCCTGACTTTC. This codes for CASSIISGANVLTF.

The rearrangement uses TRBV4-3 and TRBJ1-3; D is uncertain. Germline CDR1 reads LGHNA; CDR2 reads YSLEER. CDR3 length: 18 amino acids. Trimming took off 1 base at V and 0 bases at J, with 16 bases between the two ends. The CDR3 sequence: CASSQVAIGEASGNTIYF. Written as DNA, the CDR3 is TGCGCCAGCAGCCAAGTGGCCATCGGGGAGGCCTCTGGAAACACCATATATTTT.

The sample holds a few counts of this clonotype. CDR3 amino acids: CASSPLAGGPEDTQYF. CDR3 nucleotides: TGTGCCAGCAGTCCCTTAGCGGGGGGGCCGGAAGATACGCAGTATTTT. The chain carries TRBV12-3 or TRBV12-4 and TRBJ2-3; TRBD2 agrees at 11 bases. J gave up 5 bases and V 5 bases, and 9 bases lay outside the gene matches. This CDR3 comprises 16 residues.